This T cell receptor (beta chain) was captured by sequencing in a study of cytomegalovirus exposure and HLA in healthy donors. Study-wide results and limits: Some V segments, TRBV6-2 and TRBV6-3 among them, were indistinguishable and were therefore excluded. Per a prior analysis, the majority of TCR beta V segments were productive roughly 87% or roughly 30% of the time. Later analysis identified several of the most significant clusters that appeared linked to common viral pathogens.

The V gene's germline CDR1 is SNHLY and CDR2 FYNNEI. The length of the CDR3 is 18 residues. The trim removed 4 bases at V and 2 bases at J, leaving 12 bases unmatched. Note on this clone: The antigen remains unidentified.

PCR involved 60 Vbeta and 13 Jbeta primers. The repertoire was sequenced with immunoSEQ multiplex PCR; TCRdb's copy has only in-frame clones and lacks some. The sample carries 150,000 to 200,000 clones, approximately 85% recorded once. The chain uses TRBV2 and TRBJ2-5; 11 bases match TRBD2. The sample taken for sequencing was PBMCs. The sequence was obtained from a girl aged 5-17 years in good health and CMV-seropositive. CDR3 DNA sequence: TGTGCCAGCAGTGTGGCTAGCGGGGGGCGGGTCATTCAAGAGACCCAGTACTTC. Its translation: CASSVASGGRVIQETQYF.